This T cell receptor (beta chain) was identified during a study of T cell responses to AZD1222 COVID-19 vaccine (dated by TCRdb to the early 2020s). Broadly, across the study: AZD1222 recipients whose second dose came at about 4 weeks and those whose second dose came at about 12 weeks were combined into one group, since spike-specific TCR depth and breadth did not differ between the two schedules. TCR sequencing was performed for 230 to 250 trial participants, of whom about 210 were given two doses of AZD1222 and around 26 were given two doses of MenACWY control vaccine. Trial participants were enrolled into age subgroups of 18-55, 56-69 and 70-plus years, which contained about 150, 27 and 61 TCR-sequenced participants, respectively. Overall study outcomes, separate from this receptor: Nearly half of unique spike-specific TCRs reportedly recognized epitopes outside regions mutated in the B.1.351 and B.1.1.7 variants. Conclusions about previously exposed vaccinees are limited because only 6 or 7 AZD1222 recipients were SARS-CoV-2 seropositive at baseline. In the small 56-69-year group, the increase in depth fell short of significance, most likely because of low power. CD4 TCRs associated with the vaccine covered the entire spike protein, and the dominant responses were in regions 160-218 and 743-854. Because no samples from the day 14 peak response were available, repertoires could be characterized only after the peak T cell response. After two AZD1222 doses, both the breadth and the depth of spike-specific TCRs were significantly higher than at day 0 and than in MenACWY recipients. Participants were mostly white British and included more females than males, and it was suggested by the authors that clonal diversity may have been underestimated.

According to the study, the label for this sample's time point signals: baseline before first vaccination. The vaccinee samples were drawn from two UK trials, COV001 and COV002, one of which was a single-blind randomized controlled phase 2/3 trial testing AZD1222 (ChAdOx1 nCoV-19) in healthy adults. Trial participant PBMC samples were collected at day 0 and day 28 after the second dose for TCRbeta chain sequencing. Details on this clone: What this receptor recognizes is not known. Nothing much larger sits one base from this clone, and base qualities are not available.

The CDR3 regions of human TCRbeta chains were analyzed by immunosequencing. From the authors' description of their analysis: Repertoire TCRs were checked for matches against a reference library of SARS-CoV-2-specific TCRs that had been generated using the MIRA antigen-specificity platform. Breadth meant the fraction of unique TCRs that were SARS-CoV-2-associated, whereas depth meant the fraction of total T cells that were SARS-CoV-2-associated. Using the MIRA data, every spike-specific TCR was mapped to the spike region that the TCR reacted to and assigned to either a CD4 or a CD8 class. Log10-transformed breadth and depth values were compared by one-way ANOVA with Sidak's multiple comparisons tests. Here the immuneACCESS table is served through TCRdb, limited to in-frame sequences with V and J called. Missing clones are a known gap in these copies; in checked studies unresolved V genes cover under half, and the rest lacks a known reason. The V and J calls and clone size are taken from that table; D and trimming were inferred from the DNA. The sample has about 120,000 clones on record, approximately 85% of them singletons. The top ten hold 9.4% of the sample.

CDR1 and CDR2 are read off the germline V gene as MDHEN and SYDVKM. The CDR3 spans 14 residues, from the cysteine through the phenylalanine. Only the CDR3 region is kept as DNA, spanning 42 bases read in frame from base 1. The germline V end is reduced by 5 bases and the J end by 4 bases; junction bases left unmatched: 7. The material was peripheral blood, obtained on day 0 of AZD1222 vaccination. Recombination joined TRBV28 with TRBJ1-2, with 7 middle bases fitting TRBD1. This receptor was taken from an adult in good health. The DNA reads as follows: TGTGCCAGCAGTAGTCCCCACAGGGGCTATGGCTACACCTTC. Translation gives CASSSPHRGYGYTF.